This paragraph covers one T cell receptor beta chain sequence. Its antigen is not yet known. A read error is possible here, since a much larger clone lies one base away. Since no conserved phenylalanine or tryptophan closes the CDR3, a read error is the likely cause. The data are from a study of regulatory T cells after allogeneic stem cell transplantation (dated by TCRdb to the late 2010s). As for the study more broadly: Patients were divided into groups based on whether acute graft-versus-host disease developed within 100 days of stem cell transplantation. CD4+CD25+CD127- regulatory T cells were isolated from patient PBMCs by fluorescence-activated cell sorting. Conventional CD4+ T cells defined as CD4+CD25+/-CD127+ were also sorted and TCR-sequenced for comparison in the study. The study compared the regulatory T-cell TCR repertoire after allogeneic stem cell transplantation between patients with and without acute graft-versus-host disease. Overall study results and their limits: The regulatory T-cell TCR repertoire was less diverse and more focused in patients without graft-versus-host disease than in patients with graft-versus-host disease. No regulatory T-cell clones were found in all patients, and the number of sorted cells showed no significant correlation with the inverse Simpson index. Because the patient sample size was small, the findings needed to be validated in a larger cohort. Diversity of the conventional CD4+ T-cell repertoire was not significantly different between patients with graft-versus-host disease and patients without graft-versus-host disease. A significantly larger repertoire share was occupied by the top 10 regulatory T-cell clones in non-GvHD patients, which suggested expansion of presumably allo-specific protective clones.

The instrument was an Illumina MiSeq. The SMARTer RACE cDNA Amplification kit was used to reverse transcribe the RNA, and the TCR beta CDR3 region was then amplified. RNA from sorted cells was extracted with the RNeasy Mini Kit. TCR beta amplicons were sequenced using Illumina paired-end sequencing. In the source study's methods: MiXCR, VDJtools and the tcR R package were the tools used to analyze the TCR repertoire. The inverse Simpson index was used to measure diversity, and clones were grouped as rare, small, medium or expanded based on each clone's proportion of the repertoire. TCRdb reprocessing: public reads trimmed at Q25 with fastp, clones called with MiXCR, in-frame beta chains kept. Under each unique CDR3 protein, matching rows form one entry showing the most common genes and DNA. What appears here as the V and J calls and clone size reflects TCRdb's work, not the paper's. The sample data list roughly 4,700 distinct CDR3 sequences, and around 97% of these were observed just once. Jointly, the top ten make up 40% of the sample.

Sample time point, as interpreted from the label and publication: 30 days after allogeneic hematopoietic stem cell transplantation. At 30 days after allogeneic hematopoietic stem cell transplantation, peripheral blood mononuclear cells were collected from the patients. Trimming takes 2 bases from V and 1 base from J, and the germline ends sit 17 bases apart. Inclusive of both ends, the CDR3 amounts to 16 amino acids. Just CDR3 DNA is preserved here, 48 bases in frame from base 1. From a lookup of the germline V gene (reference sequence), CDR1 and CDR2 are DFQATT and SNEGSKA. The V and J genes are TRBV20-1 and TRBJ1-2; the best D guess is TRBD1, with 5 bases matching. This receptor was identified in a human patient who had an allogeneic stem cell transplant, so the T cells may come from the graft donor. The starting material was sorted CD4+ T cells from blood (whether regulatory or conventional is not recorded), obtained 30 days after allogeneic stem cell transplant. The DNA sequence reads TGCAGTGCTAGATCCGTCTCAGGGAGACTTAACTATGGCTACACCCTC. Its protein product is CSARSVSGRLNYGYTL.